One sample yielded the 25 T cell receptor beta chains listed below, sequenced in a study of blood T cell repertoires in COVID-19. Generated by immunoSEQ multiplex PCR, the TCRdb table keeps only in-frame clones and is missing some. This table has some 30,000 clones, about nine tenths appearing once. The specimen sequenced was peripheral blood. The receptors shown here come from a man aged 70-80 years with active or convalescent COVID-19.

This chain links TRBV10-3 with TRBJ1-5; TRBD1 might be the D (5 bases). The germline CDR1 and CDR2 sequences are ENHRY and SYGVKD. V gave up 2 bases and J gave up 3 bases, with 14 bases separating them. The length of the CDR3 is 16 residues. The CDR3 nucleotides read TGTGCCATCAGTGAGACGGGAGGGACCCTCAATCAGCCCCAGCATTTT. Amino acids: CAISETGGTLNQPQHF.

J is TRBJ2-1 and V is TRBV7-3, with a possible D match to TRBD2 (6 bases). CDR1 and CDR2 (germline): SGHTA, FQGTGA. Trimming pared 4 bases from V and 10 bases from J, leaving 14 bases between. There are 13 residues in the CDR3. The CDR3 DNA reads as TGTGCCAGCAGCTCCGGGACTGCTCGAGAGCAGTTCTTC. Translating it yields CASSSGTAREQFF.

This chain connects TRBV6-1 to TRBJ1-1, with no clear D. Trimming took 1 base from V and 11 from J, leaving 14 bases between them. This CDR3 comprises 13 residues. The germline gives CDR1 MNHNS, CDR2 SASEGT. This CDR3 is CASSEGIGSSAFF. The DNA of the CDR3 is TGTGCCAGCAGTGAAGGAATCGGGTCTTCCGCTTTCTTT.

The chain combines TRBV20-1 with TRBJ2-1, with TRBD2 as a possible D gene (6 bases). CDR1 is DFQATT and CDR2 is SNEGSKA in the germline V gene (reference sequence). Trimming pared 3 bases from V and 9 bases from J, leaving 30 bases between. This CDR3 is built from 18 residues. CDR3 sequence reads: CSASPGPVGGGGISEQFF. In DNA form, the CDR3 reads TGCAGTGCTAGTCCGGGCCCAGTTGGTGGGGGAGGAATTAGTGAGCAGTTCTTC.

V gene TRBV11-2 combines with J gene TRBJ1-2; TRBD1 matches 10 bases. Germline V gives CDR1 SGHAT, CDR2 FQNNGV. The CDR3 contains 14 residues. V was clipped by 7 bases and J by 3 bases; unmatched bases: 5. The CDR3 spells CASTTGGADYGYTF. CDR3 DNA: TGTGCCAGCACGACAGGGGGCGCCGACTATGGCTACACCTTC.

This clone was detected once. The rearrangement links TRBV7-8 to TRBJ1-2, with D possibly TRBD1 on 6 matching bases. This CDR3 is 14 amino acids long. V lost 5 bases to trimming and J lost 8 bases, with 18 bases between them. CDR1 is SGHVS and CDR2 is FQNEAQ in the germline V gene. In nucleotides, the CDR3 is TGTGCCAGCAGCGGGACATCCTTAGGGTTGGGCTACACCTTC. It translates to CASSGTSLGLGYTF.

This chain connects TRBV6-1 to TRBJ1-4, with TRBD1 identical over 7 bases. The CDR3 runs to 15 residues. Germline V gene data show CDR1 as MNHNS and CDR2 as SASEGT. After removal of 3 bases from V and 5 bases from J, the junction contained 6 bases not matched to a gene. CDR3 sequence reads: CASSDRTGGNEKLFF. CDR3 DNA sequence: TGTGCCAGCAGTGACCGGACAGGAGGGAATGAAAAACTGTTTTTT.

The chain employs TRBV7-9 and TRBJ1-1; D possibly corresponds to TRBD1 (5 bases). With 3 bases removed from V and 0 bases from J, the gap between germline ends came to 11 bases. CDR1 is SEHNR and CDR2 is FQNEAQ in the germline V gene (reference sequence). The CDR3 contains 15 residues. This CDR3 reads CASSFQTALNTEAFF. CDR3 DNA: TGTGCCAGCAGCTTCCAGACAGCCTTGAACACTGAAGCTTTCTTT.

The rearrangement links TRBV6-4 to TRBJ1-5; 7 bases are a match to TRBD1. V was pared by 6 bases and J by 1 base, with 3 bases of the junction left unmatched. This CDR3 has 14 residues. Germline CDR1 and CDR2: MRHNA and SNTAGT. Here the CDR3 DNA reads TGTGCCAGCAGGGGACAGATGAGCAATCAGCCCCAGCATTTT. Its translation is CASRGQMSNQPQHF.

The V gene is TRBV21-1, the J gene TRBJ1-5; the table's D gene call, TRBD1, was not cross checked with the DNA. TRBV21-1 has pseudogene status. The CDR3 runs 17 residues. The CDR3 sequence: CASSTGQVRIGGQPQHF. The CDR3 bases are TGTGCCAGCAGCACTGGACAGGTGAGGATTGGTGGTCAGCCCCAGCATTTT.

The chain is built from TRBV11-2 and TRBJ2-3, with D maybe TRBD2 (6 bases). CDR3 length: 14 residues. V was clipped by 2 bases and J by 11 bases, with 17 bases between them. From germline, CDR1 is SGHAT and CDR2 FQNNGV. The CDR3 region is CASSLPGPRERQYF. In DNA, the CDR3 is TGTGCCAGCAGCTTACCTGGGCCCCGGGAGAGGCAGTATTTT.

J is TRBJ1-1 and V is TRBV7-3; perhaps TRBD1 as D (5 bases). The CDR3 runs to 14 residues. The V end lost 1 base, the J end lost 3 bases, and 9 bases lay between the germline ends. Germline CDR1 and CDR2: SGHTA and FQGTGA. As DNA, the CDR3 is TGTGCCAGCAGCTTAAGGGGGGATGACACTGAAGCTTTCTTT. As protein: CASSLRGDDTEAFF. The full variable domain, its missing parts supplied by reference TRBV7-3 and TRBJ1-1, is GAGVSQTPSNKVTEKGKYVELRCDPISGHTALYWYRQSLGQGPEFLIYFQGTGAADDSGLPNDRFFAVRPEGSVSTLKIQRTERGDSAVYLCASSLRGDDTEAFFGQGTRLTVV.

This chain links TRBV16 with TRBJ2-6; D not resolved. The CDR3 has 15 residues. Germline loops: CDR1 KGHSY, CDR2 FQNENV. V was shortened by 2 bases and J by 0 bases, with 5 bases between the two germline ends. This CDR3 reads CASSQRSSGANVLTF. The CDR3 DNA sequence: TGTGCCAGCAGCCAACGGAGCTCTGGGGCCAACGTCCTGACTTTC.

This clone was observed once. The gene calls are TRBV5-1 and TRBJ2-3, with a possible D match to TRBD2 (7 bases). CDR1 is SGHRS, CDR2 YFSETQ, per germline. Trimming left V 4 bases short and J 2 bases short, with 11 bases between. CDR3 length equals 14 residues. The CDR3 loop is CASSRGANTDTQYF. CDR3 nucleotides: TGCGCCAGCAGCCGGGGGGCAAACACAGATACGCAGTATTTT.

This CDR3 reads CAWSKRSGNTIYF. The CDR3 DNA reads TGTGCCTGGAGTAAGCGTTCTGGAAACACCATATATTTT. The V and J genes are TRBV30 and TRBJ1-3; D unclear. Germline V gene lookup returns CDR1 GTSNPN and CDR2 SVGIG (reference sequence). The V end lost 2 bases, the J end lost 1 base, and 6 bases lay between the germline ends. The CDR3 is 13 amino acids.

The CDR3 reads CASSSRLAGGSTDTQYF. In DNA, the CDR3 is TGTGCCAGCAGCTCCCGACTAGCGGGGGGTAGCACAGATACGCAGTATTTT. The chain recombines TRBV6-2 or TRBV6-3 with TRBJ2-3; TRBD2 matches at 13 bases. Trimming cost V 6 bases and J 0 bases; bases outside gene matches: 6. CDR3 length: 17 amino acids. Germline lookup yields CDR1 MNHEY and CDR2 SVGEGT.

The chain joins TRBV11-3 to TRBJ1-6; 8 bases are a match to TRBD1. The V gene's germline CDR1 is SGHNT and CDR2 YENEEA. The CDR3 totals 15 residues. Trimming cost V 5 bases and J 8 bases; bases outside gene matches: 8. The CDR3 region is CASSGRVDRDSPLHF. DNA for the CDR3: TGTGCCAGCAGCGGCCGTGTGGACAGGGATTCACCCCTCCACTTT.

This chain joins TRBV5-4 and TRBJ1-2; the D is unclear. V gave up 1 base and J gave up 2 bases, with 15 bases separating them. The germline V gene has CDR1 SGHNT and CDR2 YYREEE (reference sequence). The CDR3 covers 16 residues. CDR3 nucleotide sequence: TGTGCCAGCAGCTTGCCGGGAACACCGCGAAACTATGGCTACACCTTC. Protein product: CASSLPGTPRNYGYTF.

The chain uses TRBV7-8 and TRBJ2-2; the match to TRBD2 covers 9 bases. The CDR3 sequence is 16 residues long. V shed 5 bases, J shed 2 bases, and the junction held 6 bases outside the gene matches. Germline V gene lookup returns CDR1 SGHVS and CDR2 FQNEAQ. The CDR3 loop reads CASSRRGLANTGELFF. The CDR3, as DNA: TGTGCCAGCAGCAGGCGGGGACTAGCTAACACCGGGGAGCTGTTTTTT. Filled out from reference TRBV7-8 and TRBJ2-2, the complete variable domain reads GAGVSQSPRYKVAKRGQDVALRCDPISGHVSLFWYQQALGQGPEFLTYFQNEAQLDKSGLPSDRFFAERPEGSVSTLKIQRTQQEDSAVYLCASSRRGLANTGELFFGEGSRLTVL.

J is TRBJ1-2 and V is TRBV27; the D is unclear. Deletions cut 3 bases from V and 2 bases from J, with 7 bases between. The CDR3 contains 13 residues. CDR1 and CDR2 (germline): MNHEY, SMNVEV (reference sequence). The CDR3 coding sequence is TGTGCCAGCAGTTTGGGCAGGAACTATGGCTACACCTTC. It translates to CASSLGRNYGYTF.

The chain recombines TRBV5-6 with TRBJ2-6, with TRBD1 identical over 9 bases. Trimming cost V 4 bases and J 5 bases; bases outside gene matches: 4. The V gene's germline CDR1 is SGHDT and CDR2 YYEEEE. The CDR3 has 15 amino acids. CDR3 coding DNA: TGTGCCAGCAGCATAGGACAGGGGTGGGCCAACGTCCTGACTTTC. Encoded protein: CASSIGQGWANVLTF.

The rearrangement joins TRBV2 to TRBJ1-2; 7 bases match TRBD1. The V gene's germline CDR1 is SNHLY and CDR2 FYNNEI. CDR3 size: 16 residues. V was clipped by 4 bases and J by 4 bases; unmatched bases: 12. CDR3 residues: CASSGTPGQHTYGYTF. As DNA, the CDR3 is TGTGCCAGCAGTGGAACTCCGGGACAGCATACCTATGGCTACACCTTC.

The chain is built from TRBV27 and TRBJ2-1, with D hard to call. The length of the CDR3 is 15 residues. Germline values: CDR1 MNHEY, CDR2 SMNVEV (reference sequence). Trimming pared 2 bases from V and 0 bases from J, leaving 8 bases between. This CDR3 is CASSLEAPSYNEQFF. Here the CDR3 DNA reads TGTGCCAGCAGTTTAGAAGCACCCTCCTACAATGAGCAGTTCTTC.

The sample holds one count of this clone. V and J are TRBV9 and TRBJ1-2; D is unclear. Germline V gives CDR1 SGDLS, CDR2 YYNGEE. CDR3 length: 12 amino acids. V lost 4 bases and J 8 bases, leaving 12 bases between the germline ends. CDR3 DNA sequence: TGTGCCAGCAGCCAACCCCCGGGAGGCTACACCTTC. Its translation: CASSQPPGGYTF.

The chain uses TRBV4-3 and TRBJ1-1; the D gene is possibly TRBD1 (5 bases). The CDR3 is made up of 14 amino acids. Trimming pared 1 base from V and 5 bases from J, leaving 11 bases between. In germline, CDR1 is LGHNA, CDR2 YSLEER. CDR3 loop: CASSQGLDKTEAFF. The CDR3 coding sequence is TGCGCCAGCAGCCAAGGGTTGGACAAAACTGAAGCTTTCTTT.